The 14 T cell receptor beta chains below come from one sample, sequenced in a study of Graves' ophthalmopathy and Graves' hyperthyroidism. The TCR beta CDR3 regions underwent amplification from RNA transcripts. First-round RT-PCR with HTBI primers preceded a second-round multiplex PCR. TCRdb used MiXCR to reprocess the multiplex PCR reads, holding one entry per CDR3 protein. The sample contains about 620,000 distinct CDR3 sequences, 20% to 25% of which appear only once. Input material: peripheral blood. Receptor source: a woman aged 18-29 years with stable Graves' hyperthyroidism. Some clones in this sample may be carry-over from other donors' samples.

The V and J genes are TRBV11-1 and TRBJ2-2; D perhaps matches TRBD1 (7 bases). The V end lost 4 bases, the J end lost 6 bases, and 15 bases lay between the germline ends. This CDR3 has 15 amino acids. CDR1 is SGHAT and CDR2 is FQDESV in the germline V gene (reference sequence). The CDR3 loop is CASSSMEGAPGELFF. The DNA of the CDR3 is TGTGCCAGCAGCTCTATGGAGGGGGCCCCCGGGGAGCTGTTTTTT.

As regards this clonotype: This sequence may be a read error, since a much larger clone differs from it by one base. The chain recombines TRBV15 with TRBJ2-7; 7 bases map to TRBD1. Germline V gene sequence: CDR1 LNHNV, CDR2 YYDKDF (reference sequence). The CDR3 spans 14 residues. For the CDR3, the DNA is TGTGTCACCAGACCGGAAACAGGGGCCTACGAGCAGTACTTC. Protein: CVTRPETGAYEQYF.

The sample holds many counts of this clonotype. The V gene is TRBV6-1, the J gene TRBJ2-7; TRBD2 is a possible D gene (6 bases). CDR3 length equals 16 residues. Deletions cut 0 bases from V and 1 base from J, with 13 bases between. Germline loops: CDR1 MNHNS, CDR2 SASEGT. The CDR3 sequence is CASSEADWGESYEQYF. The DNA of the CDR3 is TGTGCCAGCAGTGAAGCGGACTGGGGGGAATCCTACGAGCAGTACTTC.

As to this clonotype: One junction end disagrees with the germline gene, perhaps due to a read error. The DNA for the CDR3 is TGTGCCAGCGGGAACCCCGACTACGAGCAGTACTTC. This encodes CASGNPDYEQYF. The V and J genes are TRBV4-1 and TRBJ2-7; 7 nucleotides agree with TRBD2. This CDR3 is built from 12 residues. Germline CDR1 reads MGHRA; CDR2 reads YSYEKL.

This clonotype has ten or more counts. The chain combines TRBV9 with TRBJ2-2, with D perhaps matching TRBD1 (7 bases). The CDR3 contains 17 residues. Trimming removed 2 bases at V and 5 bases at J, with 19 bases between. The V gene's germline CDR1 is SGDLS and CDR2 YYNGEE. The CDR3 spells CASSVEGAVSGTGELFF. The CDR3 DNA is TGTGCCAGCAGCGTGGAGGGGGCAGTTTCAGGGACCGGGGAGCTGTTTTTT.

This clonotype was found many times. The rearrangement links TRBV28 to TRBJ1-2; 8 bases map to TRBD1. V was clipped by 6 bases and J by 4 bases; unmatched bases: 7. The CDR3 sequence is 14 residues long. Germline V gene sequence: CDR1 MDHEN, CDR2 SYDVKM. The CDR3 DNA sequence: TGTGCCAGCAGCTATACTACAGGGGGCTATGGCTACACCTTC. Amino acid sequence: CASSYTTGGYGYTF.

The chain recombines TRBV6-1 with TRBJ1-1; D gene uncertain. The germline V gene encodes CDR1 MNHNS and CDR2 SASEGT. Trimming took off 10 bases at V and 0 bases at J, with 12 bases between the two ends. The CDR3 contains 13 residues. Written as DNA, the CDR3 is TGTGCCATCAAAGCGAGGGTGAACACTGAAGCTTTCTTT. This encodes CAIKARVNTEAFF.

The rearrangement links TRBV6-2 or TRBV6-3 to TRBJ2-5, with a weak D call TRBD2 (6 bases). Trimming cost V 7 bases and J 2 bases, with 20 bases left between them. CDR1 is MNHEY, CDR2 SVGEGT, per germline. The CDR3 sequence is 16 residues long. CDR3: CASTLSGEGDQETQYF. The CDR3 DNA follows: TGTGCCAGCACCCTCTCGGGAGAAGGGGATCAAGAGACCCAGTACTTC.

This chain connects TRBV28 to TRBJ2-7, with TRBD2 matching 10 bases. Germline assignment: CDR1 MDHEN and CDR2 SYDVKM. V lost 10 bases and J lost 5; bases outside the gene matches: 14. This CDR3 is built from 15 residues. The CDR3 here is CAISSQGLAFHEQYF. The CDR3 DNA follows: TGTGCCATCTCCTCCCAGGGACTAGCGTTTCACGAGCAGTACTTC.

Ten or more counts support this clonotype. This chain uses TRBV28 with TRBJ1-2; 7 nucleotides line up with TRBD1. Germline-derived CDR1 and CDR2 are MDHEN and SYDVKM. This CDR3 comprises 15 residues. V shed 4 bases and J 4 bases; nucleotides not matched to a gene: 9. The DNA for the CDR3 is TGTGCCAGCAGTTCGGTCGACAGGGTAGGCTATGGCTACACCTTC. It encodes CASSSVDRVGYGYTF.

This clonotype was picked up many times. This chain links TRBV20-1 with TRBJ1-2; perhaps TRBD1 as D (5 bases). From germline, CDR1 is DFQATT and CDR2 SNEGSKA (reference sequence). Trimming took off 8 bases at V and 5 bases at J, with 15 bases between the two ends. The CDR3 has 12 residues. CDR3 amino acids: CSIDSDLYGYTF. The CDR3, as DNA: TGCAGTATCGACAGTGACCTATATGGCTACACCTTC.

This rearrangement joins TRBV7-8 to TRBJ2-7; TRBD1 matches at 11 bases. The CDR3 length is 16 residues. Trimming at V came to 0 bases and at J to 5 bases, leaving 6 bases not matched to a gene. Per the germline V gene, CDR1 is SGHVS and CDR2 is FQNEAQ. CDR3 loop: CASSLARDRGSDEQYF. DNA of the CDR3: TGTGCCAGCAGCTTAGCGAGGGACAGGGGGTCCGACGAGCAGTACTTC.

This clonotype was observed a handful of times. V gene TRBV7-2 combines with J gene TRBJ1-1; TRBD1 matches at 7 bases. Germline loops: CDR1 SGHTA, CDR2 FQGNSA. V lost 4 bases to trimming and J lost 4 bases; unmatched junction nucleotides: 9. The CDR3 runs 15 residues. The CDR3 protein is CASSSATGAGTEAFF. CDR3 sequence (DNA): TGTGCCAGCAGCTCCGCCACAGGGGCGGGCACTGAAGCTTTCTTT.

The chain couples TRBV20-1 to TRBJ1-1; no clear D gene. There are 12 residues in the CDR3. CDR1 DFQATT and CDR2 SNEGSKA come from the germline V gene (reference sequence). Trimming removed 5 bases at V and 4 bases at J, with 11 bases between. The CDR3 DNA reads TGCAGTGCTCAGGAGGGTAGCACTGAAGCTTTCTTT. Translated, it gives CSAQEGSTEAFF.